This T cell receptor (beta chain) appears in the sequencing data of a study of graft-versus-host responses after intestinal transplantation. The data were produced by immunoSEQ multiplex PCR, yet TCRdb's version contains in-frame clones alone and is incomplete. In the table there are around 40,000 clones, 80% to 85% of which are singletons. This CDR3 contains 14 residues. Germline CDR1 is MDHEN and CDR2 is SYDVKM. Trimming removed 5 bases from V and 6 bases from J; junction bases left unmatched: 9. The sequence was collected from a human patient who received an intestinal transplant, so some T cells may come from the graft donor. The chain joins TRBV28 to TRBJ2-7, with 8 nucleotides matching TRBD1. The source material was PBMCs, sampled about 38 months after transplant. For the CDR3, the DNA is TGTGCCAGCAGTGCGGACAGGGAGCAAAGCGAGCAGTACTTC. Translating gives CASSADREQSEQYF.